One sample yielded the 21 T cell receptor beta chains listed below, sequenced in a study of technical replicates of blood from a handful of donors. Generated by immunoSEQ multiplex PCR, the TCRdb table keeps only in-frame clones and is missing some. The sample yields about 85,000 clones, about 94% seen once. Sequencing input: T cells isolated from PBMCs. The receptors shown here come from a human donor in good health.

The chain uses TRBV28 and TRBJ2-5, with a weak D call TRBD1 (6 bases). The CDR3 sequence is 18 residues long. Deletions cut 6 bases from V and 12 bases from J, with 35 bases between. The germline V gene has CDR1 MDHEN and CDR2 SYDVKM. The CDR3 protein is CASSLGSRPGQSPNYEYF. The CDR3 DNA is TGTGCCAGCAGCCTGGGTTCCCGCCCGGGACAATCCCCCAATTACGAGTACTTC. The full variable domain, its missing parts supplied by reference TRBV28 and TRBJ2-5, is DVKVTQSSRYLVKRTGEKVFLECVQDMDHENMFWYRQDPGLGLRLIYFSYDVKMKEKGDIPEGYSVSREKKERFSLILESASTNQTSMYLCASSLGSRPGQSPNYEYFGPGTRLLVL.

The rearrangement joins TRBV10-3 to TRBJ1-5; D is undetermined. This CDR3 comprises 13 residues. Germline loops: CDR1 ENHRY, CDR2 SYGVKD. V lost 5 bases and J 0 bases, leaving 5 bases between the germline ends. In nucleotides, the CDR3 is TGTGCCATCAGTCTAGATAGCAATCAGCCCCAGCATTTT. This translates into CAISLDSNQPQHF.

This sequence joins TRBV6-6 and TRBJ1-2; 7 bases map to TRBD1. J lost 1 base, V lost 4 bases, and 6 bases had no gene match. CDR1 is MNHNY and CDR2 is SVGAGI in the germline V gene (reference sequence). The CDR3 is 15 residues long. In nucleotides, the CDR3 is TGTGCCAGCAGTTTTGGACAGGTGATTAACTATGGCTACACCTTC. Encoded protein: CASSFGQVINYGYTF.

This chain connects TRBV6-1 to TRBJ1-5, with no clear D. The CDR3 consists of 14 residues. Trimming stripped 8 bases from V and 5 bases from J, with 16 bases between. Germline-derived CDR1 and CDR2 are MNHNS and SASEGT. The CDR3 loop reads CASRVAGRDQPQHF. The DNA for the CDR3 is TGTGCCAGCCGGGTGGCGGGTCGGGATCAGCCCCAGCATTTT.

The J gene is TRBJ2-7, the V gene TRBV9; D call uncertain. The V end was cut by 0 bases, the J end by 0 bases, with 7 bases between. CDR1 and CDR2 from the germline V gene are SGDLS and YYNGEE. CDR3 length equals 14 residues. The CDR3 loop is CASSVGDNSYEQYF. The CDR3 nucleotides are TGTGCCAGCAGCGTAGGAGACAACTCCTACGAGCAGTACTTC. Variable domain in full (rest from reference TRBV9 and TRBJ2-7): DSGVTQTPKHLITATGQRVTLRCSPRSGDLSVYWYQQSLDQGLQFLIQYYNGEERAKGNILERFSAQQFPDLHSELNLSSLELGDSALYFCASSVGDNSYEQYFGPGTRLTVT.

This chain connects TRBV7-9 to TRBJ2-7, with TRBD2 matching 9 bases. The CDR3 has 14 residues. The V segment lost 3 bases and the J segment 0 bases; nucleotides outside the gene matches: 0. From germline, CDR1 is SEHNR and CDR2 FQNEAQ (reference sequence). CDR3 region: CASSFSGSSYEQYF. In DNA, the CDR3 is TGTGCCAGCAGCTTTAGCGGGAGCTCCTACGAGCAGTACTTC. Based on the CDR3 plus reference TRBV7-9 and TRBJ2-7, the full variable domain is DTGVSQNPRHKITKRGQNVTFRCDPISEHNRLYWYRQTLGQGPEFLTYFQNEAQLEKSRLLSDRFSAERPKGSFSTLEIQRTEQGDSAMYLCASSFSGSSYEQYFGPGTRLTVT.

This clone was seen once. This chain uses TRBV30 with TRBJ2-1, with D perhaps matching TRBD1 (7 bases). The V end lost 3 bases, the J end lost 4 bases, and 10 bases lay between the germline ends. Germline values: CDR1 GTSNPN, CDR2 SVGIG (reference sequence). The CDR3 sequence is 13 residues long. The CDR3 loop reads CAWSQGGYNEQFF. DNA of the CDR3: TGTGCCTGGAGCCAGGGGGGTTACAATGAGCAGTTCTTC.

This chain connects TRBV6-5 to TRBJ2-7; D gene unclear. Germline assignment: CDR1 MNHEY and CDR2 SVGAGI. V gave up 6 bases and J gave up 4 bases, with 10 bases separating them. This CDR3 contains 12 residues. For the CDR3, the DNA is TGTGCCAGCAGACTATCCCTTTACGAGCAGTACTTC. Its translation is CASRLSLYEQYF.

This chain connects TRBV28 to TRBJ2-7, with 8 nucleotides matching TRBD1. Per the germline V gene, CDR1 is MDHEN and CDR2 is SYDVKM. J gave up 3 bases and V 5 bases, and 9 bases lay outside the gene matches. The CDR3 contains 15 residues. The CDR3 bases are TGTGCCAGCAGTACACACGGGACAGGTGGCTACGAGCAGTACTTC. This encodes CASSTHGTGGYEQYF.

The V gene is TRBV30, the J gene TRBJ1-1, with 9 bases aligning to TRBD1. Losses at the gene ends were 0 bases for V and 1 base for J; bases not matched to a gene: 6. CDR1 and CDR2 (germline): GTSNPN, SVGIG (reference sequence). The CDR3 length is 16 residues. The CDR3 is CAWSVFLTGGNTEAFF. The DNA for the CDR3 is TGTGCCTGGAGTGTCTTTCTGACAGGGGGGAACACTGAAGCTTTCTTT.

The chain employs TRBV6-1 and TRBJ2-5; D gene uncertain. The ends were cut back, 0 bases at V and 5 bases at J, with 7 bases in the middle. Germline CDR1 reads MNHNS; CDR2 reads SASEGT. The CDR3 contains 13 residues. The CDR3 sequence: CASSEATQETQYF. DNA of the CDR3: TGTGCCAGCAGTGAAGCCACCCAGGAGACCCAGTACTTC.

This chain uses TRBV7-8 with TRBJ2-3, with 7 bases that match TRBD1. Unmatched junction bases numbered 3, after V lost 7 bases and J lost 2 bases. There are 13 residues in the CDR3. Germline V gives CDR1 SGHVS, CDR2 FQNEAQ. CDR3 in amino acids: CASNQGDTDTQYF. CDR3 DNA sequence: TGTGCCAGCAATCAGGGGGACACAGATACGCAGTATTTT.

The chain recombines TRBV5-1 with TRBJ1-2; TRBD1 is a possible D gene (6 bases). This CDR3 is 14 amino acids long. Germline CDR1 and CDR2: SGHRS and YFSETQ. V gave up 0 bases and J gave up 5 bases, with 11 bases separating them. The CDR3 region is CASSLEWTDYGYTF. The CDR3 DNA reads TGCGCCAGCAGCTTGGAATGGACAGATTATGGCTACACCTTC.

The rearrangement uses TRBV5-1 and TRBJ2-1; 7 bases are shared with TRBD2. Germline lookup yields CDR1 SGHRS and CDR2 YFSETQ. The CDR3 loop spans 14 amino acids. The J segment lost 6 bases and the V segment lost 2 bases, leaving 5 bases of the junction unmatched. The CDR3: CASSFGAGTNEQFF. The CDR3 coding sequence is TGCGCCAGCAGCTTCGGAGCGGGAACCAATGAGCAGTTCTTC.

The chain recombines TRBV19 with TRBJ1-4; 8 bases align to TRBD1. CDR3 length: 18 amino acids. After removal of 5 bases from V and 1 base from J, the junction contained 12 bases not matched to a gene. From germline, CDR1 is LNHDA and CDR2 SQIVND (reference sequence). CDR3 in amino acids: CASSPGTGPAITNEKLFF. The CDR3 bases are TGTGCCAGTAGTCCAGGGACAGGCCCAGCAATAACTAATGAAAAACTGTTTTTT.

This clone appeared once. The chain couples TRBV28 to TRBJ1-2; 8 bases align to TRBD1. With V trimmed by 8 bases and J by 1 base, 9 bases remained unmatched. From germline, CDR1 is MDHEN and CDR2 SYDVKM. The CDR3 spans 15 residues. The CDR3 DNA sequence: TGTGCCAGCGACCTCCGGGGGACAGGTAACTATGGCTACACCTTC. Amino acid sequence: CASDLRGTGNYGYTF.

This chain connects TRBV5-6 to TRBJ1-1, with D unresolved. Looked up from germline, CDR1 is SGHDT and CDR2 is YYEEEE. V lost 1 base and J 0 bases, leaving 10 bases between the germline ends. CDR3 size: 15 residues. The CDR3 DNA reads TGTGCCAGCAGCTTGAGGCAGACTGTGAACACTGAAGCTTTCTTT. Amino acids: CASSLRQTVNTEAFF. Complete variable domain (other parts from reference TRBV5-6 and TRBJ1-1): DAGVTQSPTHLIKTRGQQVTLRCSPKSGHDTVSWYQQALGQGPQFIFQYYEEEERQRGNFPDRFSGHQFPNYSSELNVNALLLGDSALYLCASSLRQTVNTEAFFGQGTRLTVV.

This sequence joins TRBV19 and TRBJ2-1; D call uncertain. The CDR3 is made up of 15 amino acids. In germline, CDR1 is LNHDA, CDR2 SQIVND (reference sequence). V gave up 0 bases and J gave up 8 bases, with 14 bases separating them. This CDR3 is CASSIDQLGIDEQFF. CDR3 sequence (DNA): TGTGCCAGTAGTATAGATCAGCTAGGAATCGATGAGCAGTTCTTC.

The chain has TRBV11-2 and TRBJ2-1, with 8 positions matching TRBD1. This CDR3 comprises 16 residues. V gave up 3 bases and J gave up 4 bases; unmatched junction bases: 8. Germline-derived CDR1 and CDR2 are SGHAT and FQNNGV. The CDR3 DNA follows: TGTGCCAGCAGCTTCATGCGGGACAGGTATTACAATGAGCAGTTCTTC. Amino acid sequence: CASSFMRDRYYNEQFF. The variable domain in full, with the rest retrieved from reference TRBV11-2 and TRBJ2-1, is EAGVAQSPRYKIIEKRQSVAFWCNPISGHATLYWYQQILGQGPKLLIQFQNNGVVDDSQLPKDRFSAERLKGVDSTLKIQPAKLEDSAVYLCASSFMRDRYYNEQFFGPGTRLTVL.

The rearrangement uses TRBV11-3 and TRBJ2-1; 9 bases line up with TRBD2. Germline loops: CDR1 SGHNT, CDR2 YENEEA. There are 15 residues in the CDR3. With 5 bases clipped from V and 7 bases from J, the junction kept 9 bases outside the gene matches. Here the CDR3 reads CASSVAGASLNEQFF. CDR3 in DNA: TGTGCCAGCAGCGTAGCGGGAGCTTCGTTGAATGAGCAGTTCTTC.

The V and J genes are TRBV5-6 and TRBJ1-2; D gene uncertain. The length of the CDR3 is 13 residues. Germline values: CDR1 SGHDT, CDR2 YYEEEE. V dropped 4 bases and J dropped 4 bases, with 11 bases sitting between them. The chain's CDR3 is CASSPTQSYGYTF. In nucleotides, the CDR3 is TGTGCCAGCAGCCCGACTCAATCCTATGGCTACACCTTC.